The present TCR beta chain was sequenced within a study of T cell responses to AZD1222 COVID-19 vaccine. Study-wide points: Clonal diversity may have been underestimated, and the donors were mostly white British, with more females than males.

A note on this clone: Its antigen is unknown.

This CDR3 region has 13 residues. CDR1 and CDR2 (germline): MNHEY, SMNVEV (reference sequence). V was pared by 6 bases and J by 5 bases, with 13 bases between. Generated by immunoSEQ multiplex PCR, the TCRdb table keeps only in-frame clones and is missing some. The top ten clones hold 1.9% of a sample with around 130,000 clones, about nine tenths of them seen once. Here the sequenced sample was peripheral blood, taken 28 days after the second AZD1222 dose. This rearrangement joins TRBV27 to TRBJ2-5; D is perhaps TRBD1 (6 bases). This receptor was identified in an adult who received the AZD1222 COVID-19 vaccine. CDR3 amino acids: CASSRRTGETQYF. The CDR3 nucleotides read TGTGCCAGCAGCCGTCGAACAGGGGAGACCCAGTACTTC.